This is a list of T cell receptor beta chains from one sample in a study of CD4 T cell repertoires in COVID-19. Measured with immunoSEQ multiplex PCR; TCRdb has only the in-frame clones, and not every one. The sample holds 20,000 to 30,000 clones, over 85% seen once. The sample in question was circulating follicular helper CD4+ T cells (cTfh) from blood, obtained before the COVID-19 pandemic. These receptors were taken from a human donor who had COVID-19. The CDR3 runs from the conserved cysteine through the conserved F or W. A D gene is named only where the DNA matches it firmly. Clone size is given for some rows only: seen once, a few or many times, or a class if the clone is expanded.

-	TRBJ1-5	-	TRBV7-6	CASSSIDRSSNQPQHF	TGTGCCAGCAGCTCCATTGACAGGTCGAGCAATCAGCCCCAGCATTTT
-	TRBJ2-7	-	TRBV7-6	CASSLVSRGISGGGDFYEQYF	TGTGCCAGCAGCTTAGTTAGTCGAGGTATCTCCGGCGGAGGAGATTTCTACGAGCAGTACTTC
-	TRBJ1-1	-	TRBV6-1	CASSEASTGQTVNTEAFF	TGTGCCAGCAGTGAAGCTTCGACAGGACAGACCGTTAACACTGAAGCTTTCTTT
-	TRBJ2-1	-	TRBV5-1	CASSPTGEDYNEQFF	TGCGCCAGCAGCCCGACGGGAGAAGACTACAATGAGCAGTTCTTC
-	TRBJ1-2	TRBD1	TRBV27	CASSPTNGQGATYGYTF	TGTGCCAGCAGTCCTACTAATGGACAGGGGGCGACCTATGGCTACACCTTC
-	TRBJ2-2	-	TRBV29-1	CSVAQGGSGELFF	TGCAGCGTTGCACAGGGGGGGTCCGGGGAGCTGTTTTTT
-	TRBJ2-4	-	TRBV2	CASSQTASGNIQYF	TGTGCCAGCAGCCAAACTGCCTCGGGGAACATTCAGTACTTC
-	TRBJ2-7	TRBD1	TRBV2	CASSEDFPQGAMTGFTYEQYF	TGTGCCAGCAGTGAAGATTTCCCCCAGGGGGCTATGACGGGGTTCACCTACGAGCAGTACTTC
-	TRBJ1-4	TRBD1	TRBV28	CASSGGGTGSEKLFF	TGTGCCAGCAGTGGGGGGGGGACAGGGAGCGAAAAACTGTTTTTT
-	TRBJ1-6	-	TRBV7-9	CASTPGNYNSPLHF	TGTGCCAGCACGCCGGGGAATTATAATTCACCCCTCCACTTT
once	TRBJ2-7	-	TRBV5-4	CASSLDPMALGREGVYF	TGTGCCAGCAGCTTGGACCCGATGGCGTTGGGGCGGGAAGGGGTGTACTTC
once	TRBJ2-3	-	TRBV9	CASSVVAGTDTQYF	TGTGCCAGCAGCGTAGTGGCAGGAACAGATACGCAGTATTTT
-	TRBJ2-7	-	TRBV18	CASSPSGAGSYEQYF	TGTGCCAGCTCACCATCAGGGGCAGGCTCCTACGAGCAGTACTTC
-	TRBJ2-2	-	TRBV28	CASRVGRRPGELFF	TGTGCCAGCAGAGTAGGGAGGCGCCCCGGGGAGCTGTTTTTT
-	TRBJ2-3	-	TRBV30	CAWSMGGYTDTQYF	TGTGCCTGGAGTATGGGGGGTTACACAGATACGCAGTATTTT
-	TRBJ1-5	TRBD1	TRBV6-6	CATTTGGGQPQHF	TGTGCCACAACGACAGGGGGGGGTCAGCCCCAGCATTTT
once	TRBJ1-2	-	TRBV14	CASSQLTTGGVSGYTF	TGTGCCAGCAGCCAATTAACGACAGGTGGGGTTTCTGGCTACACCTTC
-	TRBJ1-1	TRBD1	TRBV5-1	CASSLDTGGMNTEAFF	TGCGCCAGCAGCTTGGACACAGGGGGGATGAACACTGAAGCTTTCTTT
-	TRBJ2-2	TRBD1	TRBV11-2	CASRSQGSPGELFF	TGTGCCAGCAGATCACAGGGGAGTCCCGGGGAGCTGTTTTTT
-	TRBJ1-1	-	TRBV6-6	CASSTGGNAFF	TGTGCCAGCAGCACCGGGGGGAACGCTTTCTTT
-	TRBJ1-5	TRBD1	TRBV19	CASSIESRGRGQPQHF	TGTGCCAGTAGTATAGAGTCCAGGGGGCGCGGGCAGCCCCAGCATTTT
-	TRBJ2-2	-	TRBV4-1	CASSQVASGGGGITGELFF	TGCGCCAGCAGCCAAGTCGCCAGCGGAGGTGGGGGGATTACCGGGGAGCTGTTTTTT
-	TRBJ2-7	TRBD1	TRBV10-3	CAITGDRGGNEQYF	TGTGCCATCACCGGGGACAGGGGGGGCAACGAGCAGTACTTC
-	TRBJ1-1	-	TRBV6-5	CASSPGGQNTEAFF	TGTGCCAGCAGTCCTGGGGGACAGAACACTGAAGCTTTCTTT
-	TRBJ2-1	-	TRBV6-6	CASSYSSVQFF	TGTGCCAGCAGTTACTCCAGCGTTCAGTTCTTC
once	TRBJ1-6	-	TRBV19	CASSNPVAYNSPLHF	TGTGCCAGTAGTAACCCGGTTGCCTATAATTCACCCCTCCACTTT
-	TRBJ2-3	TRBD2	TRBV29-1	CSVQPGTSALDTQYF	TGCAGCGTTCAACCCGGGACTAGCGCCTTGGATACGCAGTATTTT
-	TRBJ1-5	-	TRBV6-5	CASSASNSNQPQHF	TGTGCCAGCAGTGCCAGTAATAGCAATCAGCCCCAGCATTTT
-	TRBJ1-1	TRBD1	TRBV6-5	CASSKQGANTEAFF	TGTGCCAGCAGTAAACAGGGGGCGAACACTGAAGCTTTCTTT
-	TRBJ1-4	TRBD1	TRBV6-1	CATRQGAEKLFF	TGTGCCACCCGACAGGGGGCTGAAAAACTGTTTTTT
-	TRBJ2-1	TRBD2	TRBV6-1	CASSELAGGYNEQFF	TGTGCCAGCAGTGAACTAGCGGGAGGGTACAATGAGCAGTTCTTC
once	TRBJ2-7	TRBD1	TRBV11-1	CASSLTSGTGPGEQYF	TGTGCCAGCAGCTTGACCTCCGGGACAGGGCCGGGCGAGCAGTACTTC
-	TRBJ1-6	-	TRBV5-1	CASRRSQNSPLHF	TGCGCCAGTCGCCGGTCCCAAAATTCACCCCTCCACTTT
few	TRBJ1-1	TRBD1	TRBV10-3	CAIRTTGDSTEAFF	TGTGCCATCAGGACGACAGGGGACTCTACTGAAGCTTTCTTT
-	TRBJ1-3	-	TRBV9	CASSGDRLSGNTIYF	TGTGCCAGCAGCGGCGACAGACTCTCTGGAAACACCATATATTTT
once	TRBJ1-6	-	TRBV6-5	CASSKTGQKNSPLHF	TGTGCCAGCAGCAAAACTGGACAAAAAAATTCACCCCTCCACTTT
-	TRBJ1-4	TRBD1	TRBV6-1	CASSEGAGGKLFF	TGTGCCAGCAGTGAAGGGGCAGGGGGAAAACTGTTTTTT
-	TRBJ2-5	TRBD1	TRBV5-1	CAGSPGGSAWTQYF	TGCGCCGGCAGCCCAGGGGGTAGCGCGTGGACCCAGTACTTC
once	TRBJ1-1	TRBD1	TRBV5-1	CASSRDRMNTEAFF	TGCGCCAGCAGCCGGGACAGAATGAACACTGAAGCTTTCTTT
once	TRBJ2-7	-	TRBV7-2	CASSLSTGISYEQYF	TGTGCCAGCAGCTTATCGACAGGAATCTCCTACGAGCAGTACTTC
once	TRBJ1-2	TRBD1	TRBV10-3	CAMRQEGGNYGYTF	TGTGCCATGAGGCAAGAAGGGGGCAACTATGGCTACACCTTC